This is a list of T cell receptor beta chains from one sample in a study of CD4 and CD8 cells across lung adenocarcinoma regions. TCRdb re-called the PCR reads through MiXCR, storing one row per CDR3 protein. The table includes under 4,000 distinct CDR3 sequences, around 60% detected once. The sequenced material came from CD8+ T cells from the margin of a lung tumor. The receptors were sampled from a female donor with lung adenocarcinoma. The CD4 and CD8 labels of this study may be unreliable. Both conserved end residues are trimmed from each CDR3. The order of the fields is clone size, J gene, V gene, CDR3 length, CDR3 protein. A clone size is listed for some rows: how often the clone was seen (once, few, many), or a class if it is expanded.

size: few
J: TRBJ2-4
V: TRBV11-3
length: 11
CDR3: ASSPGQGETQY

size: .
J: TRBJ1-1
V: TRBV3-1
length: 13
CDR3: ASSRYSTGNTEAF

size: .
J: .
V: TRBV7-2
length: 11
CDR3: ASSSGGDNEQF

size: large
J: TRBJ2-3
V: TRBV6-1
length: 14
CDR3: ASTHLIAGTGDTQY

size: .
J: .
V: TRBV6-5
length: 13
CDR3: ASSYSPATSYEQY

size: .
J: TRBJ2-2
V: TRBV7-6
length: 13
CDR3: ASSLASYATGELF

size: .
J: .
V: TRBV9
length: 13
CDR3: ASSGGQGAGETQY

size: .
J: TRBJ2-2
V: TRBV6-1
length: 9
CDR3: ASSDPGELF

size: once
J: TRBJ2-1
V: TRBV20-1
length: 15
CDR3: SARRTSGIRSYNEQF

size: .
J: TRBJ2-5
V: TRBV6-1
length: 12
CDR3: AGSGGRAQETQY

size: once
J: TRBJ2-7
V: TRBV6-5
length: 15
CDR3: ASSYSLSGSSSYEQY

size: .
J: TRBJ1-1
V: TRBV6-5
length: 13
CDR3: ASRLTGSLGTEAF

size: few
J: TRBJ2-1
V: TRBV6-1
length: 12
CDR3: ASTLAGGYNEQF

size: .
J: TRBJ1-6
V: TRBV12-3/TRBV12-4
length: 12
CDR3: ASSLPLRNSPLH

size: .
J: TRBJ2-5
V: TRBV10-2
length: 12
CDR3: AGSGGRDQETQY

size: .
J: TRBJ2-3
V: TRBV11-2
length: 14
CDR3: ASSLGAGVSTDTQY

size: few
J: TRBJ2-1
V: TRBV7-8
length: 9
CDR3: ASSLVDEQF